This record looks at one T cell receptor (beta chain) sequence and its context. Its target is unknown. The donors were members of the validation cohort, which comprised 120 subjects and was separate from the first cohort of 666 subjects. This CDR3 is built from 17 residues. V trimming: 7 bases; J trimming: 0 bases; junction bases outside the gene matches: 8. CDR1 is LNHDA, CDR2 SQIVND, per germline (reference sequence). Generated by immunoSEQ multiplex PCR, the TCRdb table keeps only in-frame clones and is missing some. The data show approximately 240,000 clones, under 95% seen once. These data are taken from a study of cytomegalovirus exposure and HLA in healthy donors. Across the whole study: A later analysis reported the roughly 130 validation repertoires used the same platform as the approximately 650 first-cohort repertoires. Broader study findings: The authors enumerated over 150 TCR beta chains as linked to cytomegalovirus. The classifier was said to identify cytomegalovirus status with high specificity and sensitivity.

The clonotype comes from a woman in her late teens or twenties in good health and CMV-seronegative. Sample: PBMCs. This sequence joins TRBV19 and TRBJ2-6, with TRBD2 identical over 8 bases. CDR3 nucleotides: TGTGCCAGTATGGGGGGTAGCGGGGCCTCTGGGGCCAACGTCCTGACTTTC. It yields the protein CASMGGSGASGANVLTF.